Reported below is one T cell receptor beta chain. What antigen it recognizes has not been identified. No much larger clonotype is one base removed from it; base qualities were not supplied. In Seattle, one collaborating source enrolled patients while the infection was active and tracked those patients longitudinally over the course of disease. Collaborating institutions collected whole blood in K2EDTA tubes following their own protocols. For TCRbeta analysis, collaborators shipped samples in one of three forms: frozen whole blood, isolated PBMCs, or DNA extracted from either of those sample types. CDR1 and CDR2, looked up from the germline V gene, are LGHNT and FRNRAP. From cysteine to phenylalanine, the CDR3 is 13 amino acids long. Just CDR3 DNA is preserved here, 39 bases in frame from base 1. Relative to germline, V is 1 base shorter and J is 6 bases shorter, with 10 bases between their ends. The data derive from a study of blood T cell repertoires in COVID-19 (dated by TCRdb to 2018 to 2020). Concerning the study at large: The collaborator samples originated in the United States, Italy and Spain and spanned the acute and convalescent phases of COVID-19. A de-identified subject ID, COVID-19 status, age in years and sex were almost always included in the sample metadata. The prospective study material was composed of cDNA or gDNA derived from T cells, B-cell-depleted T cells, or PBMCs. The repertoires were released in a freely available public database meant as a resource for research on the immune response to SARS-CoV-2. Samples came from the ongoing ImmuneRACE study (first 160 participants) plus 1,254 subjects from 6 global collaborators. Deeply sampled blood TCRbeta repertoires from subjects exposed to, actively infected with, or recovered from COVID-19 were included in the dataset. Where HLA class I and class II types were available, the types were taken from metadata supplied by the sample provider, not from assay-based typing. What the work shows at the level of the full study, not this receptor alone: Clinical and demographic metadata were provided uncurated, with the amount varying by source and participant.

TCRbeta CDR3 regions were amplified from genomic DNA using the immunoSEQ Assay, a bias-controlled multiplex PCR. The study's processing was this. The number of nucleated cells in each sample was estimated by amplification of reference gene primers within the assay. To quantify the absolute abundance of each unique TCRbeta CDR3 rearrangement, sequence reads were collapsed and filtered. Productive Simpson clonality was computed per sample as the square root of Simpson's diversity index over productive rearrangements. In its TCRdb copy, this immuneACCESS table keeps in-frame sequences only and misses some clones. Where compared with another copy, unresolved V genes explain less than half of these, and the others have no known cause. That table is the source of V, J and clone size, and D and trimming were worked out from the DNA. The sample has 150,000 to 200,000 clones on record, roughly nine tenths of them singletons. Roughly 11% of the sample is in the top ten clones.

Specimen: peripheral blood. The receptor was derived from a woman aged 60 to 75 with COVID-19, enrolled during active disease. The chain is assembled from TRBV12-5 and TRBJ2-7; the D gene is unclear. The CDR3 reads CASGLGQTAEQYF. The DNA sequence is as follows: TGTGCTAGTGGTTTGGGGCAGACTGCCGAGCAGTACTTC. With all but the CDR3 taken from the reference TRBV12-5 and TRBJ2-7 genes, the full variable domain is: DARVTQTPRHKVTEMGQEVTMRCQPILGHNTVFWYRQTMMQGLELLAYFRNRAPLDDSGMPKDRFSAEMPDATLATLKIQPSEPRDSAVYFCASGLGQTAEQYFGPGTRLTVT.